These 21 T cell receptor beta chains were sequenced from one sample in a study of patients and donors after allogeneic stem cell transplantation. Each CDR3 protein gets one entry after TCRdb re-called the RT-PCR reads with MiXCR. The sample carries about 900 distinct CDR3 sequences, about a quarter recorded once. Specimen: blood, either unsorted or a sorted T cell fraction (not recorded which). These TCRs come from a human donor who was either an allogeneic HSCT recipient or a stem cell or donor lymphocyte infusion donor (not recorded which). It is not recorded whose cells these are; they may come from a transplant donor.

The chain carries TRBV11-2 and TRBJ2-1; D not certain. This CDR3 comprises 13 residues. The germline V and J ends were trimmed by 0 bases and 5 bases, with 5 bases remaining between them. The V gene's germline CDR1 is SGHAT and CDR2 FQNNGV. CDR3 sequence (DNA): TGTGCCAGCAGCTTAGACTTCAACAATGAGCAGTTCTTC. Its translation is CASSLDFNNEQFF.

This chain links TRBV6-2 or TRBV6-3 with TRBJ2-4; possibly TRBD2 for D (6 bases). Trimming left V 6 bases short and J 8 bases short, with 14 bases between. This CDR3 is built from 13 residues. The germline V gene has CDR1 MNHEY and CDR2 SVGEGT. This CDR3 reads CASRPGDGDIQYF. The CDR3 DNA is TGTGCCAGCAGGCCGGGAGACGGGGACATTCAGTACTTC.

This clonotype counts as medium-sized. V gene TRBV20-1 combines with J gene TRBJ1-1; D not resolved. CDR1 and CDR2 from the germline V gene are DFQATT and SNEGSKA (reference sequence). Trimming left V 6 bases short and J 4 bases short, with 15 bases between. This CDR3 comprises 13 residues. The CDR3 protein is CSALLLQVTEAFF. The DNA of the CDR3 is TGCAGTGCCCTCCTACTCCAGGTCACTGAAGCTTTCTTT.

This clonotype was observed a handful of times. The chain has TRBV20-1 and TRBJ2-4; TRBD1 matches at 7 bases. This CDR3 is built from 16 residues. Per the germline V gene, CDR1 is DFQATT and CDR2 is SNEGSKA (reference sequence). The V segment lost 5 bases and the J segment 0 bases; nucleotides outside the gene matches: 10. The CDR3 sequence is CSALPGTALAKNIQYF. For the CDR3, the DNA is TGCAGTGCTCTACCGGGGACAGCCCTAGCCAAAAACATTCAGTACTTC.

The chain's CDR3 is CAISEGPTSYGYTF. Written as DNA, the CDR3 is TGTGCCATCAGTGAGGGACCGACCTCCTATGGCTACACCTTC. The chain has TRBV10-3 and TRBJ1-2, with D unclear. The V and J ends lost 2 bases and 4 bases respectively, with 11 bases between them. Germline CDR1 ENHRY, CDR2 SYGVKD. The CDR3 is 14 amino acids.

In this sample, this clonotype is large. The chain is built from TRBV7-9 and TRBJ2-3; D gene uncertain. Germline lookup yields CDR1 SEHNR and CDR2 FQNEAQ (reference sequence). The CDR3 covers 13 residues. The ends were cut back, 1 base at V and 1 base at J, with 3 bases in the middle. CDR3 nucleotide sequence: TGTGCCAGCAGCTTAGAGGGCACAGATACGCAGTATTTT. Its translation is CASSLEGTDTQYF.

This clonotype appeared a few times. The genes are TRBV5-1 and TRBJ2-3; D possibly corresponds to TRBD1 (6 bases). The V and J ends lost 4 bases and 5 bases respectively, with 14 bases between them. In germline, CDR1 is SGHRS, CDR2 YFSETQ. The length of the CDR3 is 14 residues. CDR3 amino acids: CASSQGTRGDTQYF. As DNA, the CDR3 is TGCGCCAGCAGCCAGGGGACCAGAGGAGATACGCAGTATTTT.

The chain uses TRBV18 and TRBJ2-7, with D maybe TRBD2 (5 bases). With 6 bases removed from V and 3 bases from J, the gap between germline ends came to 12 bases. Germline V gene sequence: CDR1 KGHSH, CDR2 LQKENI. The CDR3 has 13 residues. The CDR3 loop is CASSLGKNYEQYF. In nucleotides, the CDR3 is TGTGCCAGCTCCCTCGGGAAAAACTACGAGCAGTACTTC.

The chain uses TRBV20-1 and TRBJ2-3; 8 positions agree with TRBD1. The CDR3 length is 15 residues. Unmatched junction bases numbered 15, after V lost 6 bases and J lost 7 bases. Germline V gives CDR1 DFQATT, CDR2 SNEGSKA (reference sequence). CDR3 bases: TGCAGTGCCGGACGGCGGGGACAGGAGTGGTATACGCAGTATTTT. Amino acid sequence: CSAGRRGQEWYTQYF.

CDR3 loop: CASSPNTGELFF. The DNA of the CDR3 is TGTGCCAGCAGTCCGAACACCGGGGAGCTGTTTTTT. The chain employs TRBV12-3 or TRBV12-4 and TRBJ2-2; no reliable D call. Trimming removed 5 bases from V and 0 bases from J, with 1 base in between. CDR3 length: 12 amino acids.

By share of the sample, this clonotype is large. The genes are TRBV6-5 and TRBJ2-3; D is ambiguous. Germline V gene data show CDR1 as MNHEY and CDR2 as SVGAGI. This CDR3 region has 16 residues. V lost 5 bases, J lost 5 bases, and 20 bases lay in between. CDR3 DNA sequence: TGTGCCAGCAGTCCCCGGACGTTAGCCCACGTAGATACGCAGTATTTT. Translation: CASSPRTLAHVDTQYF.

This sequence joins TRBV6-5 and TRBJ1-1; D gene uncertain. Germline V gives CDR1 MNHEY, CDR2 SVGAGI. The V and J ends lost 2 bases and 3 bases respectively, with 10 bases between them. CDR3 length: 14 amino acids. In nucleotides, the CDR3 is TGTGCCAGCAGTTACCAGGTCGCGGACACTGAAGCTTTCTTT. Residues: CASSYQVADTEAFF.

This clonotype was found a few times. In nucleotides, the CDR3 is TGTGCCAGTAGTATTCGGGCAGGGGAGAGAGGCTACACCTTC. Protein sequence: CASSIRAGERGYTF. The chain combines TRBV19 with TRBJ1-2; TRBD1 is a possible D gene (6 bases). Germline-derived CDR1 and CDR2 are LNHDA and SQIVND (reference sequence). CDR3 length: 14 residues. V lost 3 bases to trimming and J lost 8 bases, with 16 bases between them.

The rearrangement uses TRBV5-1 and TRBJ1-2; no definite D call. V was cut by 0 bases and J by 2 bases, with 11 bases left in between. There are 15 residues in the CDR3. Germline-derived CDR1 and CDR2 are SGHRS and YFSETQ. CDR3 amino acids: CASSLEAETNYGYTF. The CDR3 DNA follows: TGCGCCAGCAGCTTGGAGGCCGAAACAAACTATGGCTACACCTTC.

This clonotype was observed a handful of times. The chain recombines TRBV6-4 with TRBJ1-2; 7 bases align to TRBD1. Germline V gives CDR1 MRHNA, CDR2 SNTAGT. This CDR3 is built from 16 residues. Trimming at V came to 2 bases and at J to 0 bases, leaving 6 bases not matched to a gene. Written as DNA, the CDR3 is TGTGCCAGCAGTGACCCAGGGGGAAGAGCTAACTATGGCTACACCTTC. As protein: CASSDPGGRANYGYTF.

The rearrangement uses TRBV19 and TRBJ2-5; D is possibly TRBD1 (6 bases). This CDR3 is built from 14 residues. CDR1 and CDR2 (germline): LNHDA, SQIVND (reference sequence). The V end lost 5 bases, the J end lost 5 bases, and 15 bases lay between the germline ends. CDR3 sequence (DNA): TGTGCCAGTAGTGTAACAGGGCCGGTTGAGACCCAGTACTTC. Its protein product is CASSVTGPVETQYF.

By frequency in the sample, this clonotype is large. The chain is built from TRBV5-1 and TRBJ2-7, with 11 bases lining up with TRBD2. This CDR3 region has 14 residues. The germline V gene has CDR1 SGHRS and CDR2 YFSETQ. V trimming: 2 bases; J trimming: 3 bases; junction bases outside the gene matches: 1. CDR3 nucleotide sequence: TGCGCCAGCAGCTTAACTAGCGGGGGCTACGAGCAGTACTTC. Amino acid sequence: CASSLTSGGYEQYF.

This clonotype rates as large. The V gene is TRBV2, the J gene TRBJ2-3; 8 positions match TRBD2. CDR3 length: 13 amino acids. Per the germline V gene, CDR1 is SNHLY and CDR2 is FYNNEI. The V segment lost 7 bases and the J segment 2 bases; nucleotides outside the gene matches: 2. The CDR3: CASKAGATDTQYF. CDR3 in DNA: TGTGCCAGCAAAGCGGGGGCCACAGATACGCAGTATTTT.

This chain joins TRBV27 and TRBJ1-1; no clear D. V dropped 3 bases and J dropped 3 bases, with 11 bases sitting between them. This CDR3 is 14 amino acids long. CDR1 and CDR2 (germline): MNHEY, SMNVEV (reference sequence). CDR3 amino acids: CASSFRGGDTEAFF. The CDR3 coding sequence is TGTGCCAGCAGTTTCCGGGGTGGGGACACTGAAGCTTTCTTT.

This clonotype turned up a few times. CDR3 region: CASSWTGDTYEQYF. Here the CDR3 DNA reads TGTGCCAGCAGCTGGACAGGGGATACCTACGAGCAGTACTTC. The chain couples TRBV13 to TRBJ2-7; 9 positions match TRBD1. With V trimmed by 4 bases and J by 2 bases, 3 bases remained unmatched. The germline gives CDR1 PRHDT, CDR2 FYEKMQ (reference sequence). The CDR3 totals 14 residues.

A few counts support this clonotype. In nucleotides, the CDR3 is TGTGCCAGCTCACCACCGGCTGGGGCGGCCTACGAGCAGTACTTC. Its translation is CASSPPAGAAYEQYF. The V gene is TRBV18, the J gene TRBJ2-7, with D perhaps TRBD1 (5 bases). Germline V gene sequence: CDR1 KGHSH, CDR2 LQKENI. The V and J ends lost 0 bases and 2 bases respectively, with 11 bases between them. This CDR3 has 15 residues. The full variable domain, with the rest looked up from reference TRBV18 and TRBJ2-7, is NAGVMQNPRHLVRRRGQEARLRCSPMKGHSHVYWYRQLPEEGLKFMVYLQKENIIDESGMPKERFSAEFPKEGPSILRIQQVVRGDSAAYFCASSPPAGAAYEQYFGPGTRLTVT.